This TCR beta chain came from a study of cytomegalovirus exposure and HLA in healthy donors. The study's findings and limits: There were about 160 TCR beta chains listed as cytomegalovirus-associated. A later analysis found most CMV-associated TCR beta chains apparently HLA-restricted.

Regarding this clone: The antigen is undetermined.

Vbeta (60) and Jbeta (13) primers were used in the PCR. Assay: immunoSEQ multiplex PCR; the TCRdb copy retains only in-frame clones and omits some. The sample yields over 200,000 clones, almost 85% seen once. Trimming stripped 7 bases from V and 5 bases from J, with 15 bases between. The CDR3 totals 13 residues. The germline V gene encodes CDR1 SQVTM and CDR2 ANQGSEA. The donors, nominally healthy at sampling, likely had unrecorded immune exposures. Sequenced sample: PBMCs. V gene TRBV29-1 combines with J gene TRBJ2-1, with D unresolved. The sequence came from a woman aged 35 to 49 in good health and CMV-seronegative. Here the CDR3 reads CSADRRSDNEQFF. Written as DNA, the CDR3 is TGCAGCGCCGACCGACGAAGCGACAATGAGCAGTTCTTC.